Included here is one T cell receptor (beta chain) sequence, with context. Its target is unknown. Gene names are the mouse ones. The observed sequence ends 4 residues before the CDR3 terminus, with the missing tail filled in from the germline J gene. Other DNA sequences in this specimen translate into the identical CDR3. Looked up from germline, CDR1 is NSQYPW and CDR2 is LRSPGD (reference sequence). The CDR3 contains 14 residues. V shed 0 bases and J shed 3 bases, with 9 bases lying between them. The data were taken from a study of CD8+ T cells in alopecia areata. Background on the study: Grafted skin came from C3H/HeJ donors with spontaneous alopecia (roughly 6-13 months old) and was placed on approximately 6-10-week-old female C3H/HeJ mice.

RNA extraction and reverse transcription yielded cDNA as sequencing template. Assay used: immunoSEQ multiplex PCR; TCRdb lists only in-frame clones, some missing. The sample is made up of 200,000 to 300,000 clones, none counted only once. The study's findings and limits: Researchers report lesional scalp, most notably alopecia totalis/universalis, outstripped normal scalp in clonality. Possibly as an HLA-related effect, TCR sharing across patients appeared less clear than in mice. Scalp samples also contribute reads from the resident alphabeta T cells found in normal skin.

Using CD4, CD8alpha, NKG2D, NKG2ACE and other markers, pooled cutaneous lymph node cells were sorted. The receptor was derived from a C3H/HeJ mouse with alopecia areata. These mice share the MHC haplotype H2-k. This chain joins TRBV1 and TRBJ2-7, with D maybe TRBD1 (5 bases). Input material: CD4+ T cells sorted from a lymph node. The CDR3 sequence: CTCSADQGGYEQYF. The DNA read from the CDR3 is TGCACCTGCAGTGCAGACCAGGGAGGCTAT.